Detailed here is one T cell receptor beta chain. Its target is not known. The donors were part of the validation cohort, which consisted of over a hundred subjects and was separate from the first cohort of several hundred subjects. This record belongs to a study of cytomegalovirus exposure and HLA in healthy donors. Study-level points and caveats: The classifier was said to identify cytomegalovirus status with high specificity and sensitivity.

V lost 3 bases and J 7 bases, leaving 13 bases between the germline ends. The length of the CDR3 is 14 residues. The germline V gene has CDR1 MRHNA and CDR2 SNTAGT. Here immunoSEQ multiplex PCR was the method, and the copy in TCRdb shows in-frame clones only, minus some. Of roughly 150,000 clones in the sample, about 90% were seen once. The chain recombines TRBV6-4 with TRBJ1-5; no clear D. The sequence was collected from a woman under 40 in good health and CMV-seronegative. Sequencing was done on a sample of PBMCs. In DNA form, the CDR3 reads TGTGCCAGCAGTGATGAATGGGGTGGGCAGCCCCAGCATTTT. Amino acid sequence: CASSDEWGGQPQHF.